This entry describes one T cell receptor (beta chain). No antigen is known for it. The data were taken from a study of PD-1 blockade in classical Hodgkin lymphoma. Broader study findings: By C4D1, diversity of CD4+ TCRs had risen significantly, whereas that of CD8+ TCRs had not. Newly diagnosed patients and complete responders had comparable diversity at baseline. Causes of the repertoire differences remain undefined, possibly disease activity or prior therapy.

The time point is: cycle 4 day 1 (C4D1), after more than five weeks of nivolumab. Each patient's relapse followed autologous stem cell transplantation, and brentuximab vedotin exposure varied. The patients, who had relapsed/refractory classical Hodgkin lymphoma, achieved best responses of complete response, partial response or progressive disease. Method: immunoSEQ multiplex PCR; TCRdb's copy keeps in-frame clones and lacks some. The sample contains approximately 44,000 clones, roughly two thirds of which appear only once. The specimen comprised peripheral blood mononuclear cells (PBMCs), sampled before the fourth cycle of nivolumab. This TCR was recovered from a human donor with classical Hodgkin lymphoma.

The CDR3 sequence: CASSWGTGELFF. CDR3 DNA sequence: TGTGCCAGCAGTTGGGGCACCGGGGAGCTGTTTTTT. The chain couples TRBV6-1 to TRBJ2-2; unclear D gene. Per the germline V gene, CDR1 is MNHNS and CDR2 is SASEGT. This CDR3 comprises 12 residues. The V and J ends lost 5 bases and 4 bases respectively, with 5 bases between them.